The 13 T cell receptor beta chains reported below all come from one sample, sequenced in a study of cytomegalovirus exposure and HLA in healthy donors. Both 60 Vbeta primers and 13 Jbeta primers went into the PCR. The repertoire was sequenced with immunoSEQ multiplex PCR; TCRdb's copy has only in-frame clones and lacks some. The table shows 100,000 to 120,000 clones, with 78% occurring only once. The sequencing sample was made of PBMCs. These receptors were taken from a young man in good health and CMV-seronegative.

The chain employs TRBV28 and TRBJ2-1; 13 bases align to TRBD2. CDR1 MDHEN and CDR2 SYDVKM come from the germline V gene. V was clipped by 6 bases and J by 8 bases; unmatched bases: 10. The CDR3 sequence is 16 residues long. CDR3 nucleotides: TGTGCCAGCAGGGGGGGGACTAGCGGGATAGCGGATGAGCAGTTCTTC. It translates to CASRGGTSGIADEQFF.

The chain links TRBV15 to TRBJ2-3; 14 nucleotides align to TRBD2. The CDR3 is 17 residues long. Trimming at V came to 4 bases and at J to 2 bases, leaving 5 bases not matched to a gene. Germline V gene sequence: CDR1 LNHNV, CDR2 YYDKDF (reference sequence). The CDR3 DNA reads as TGTGCCACCAGCATAACGGGACTAGCGGGGGCCACAGATACGCAGTATTTT. Its protein is CATSITGLAGATDTQYF.

The V call is TRBV19, the J call TRBJ2-7, with 11 bases fitting TRBD1. V shed 1 base and J 4 bases; nucleotides not matched to a gene: 3. This CDR3 comprises 15 residues. Germline CDR1 reads LNHDA; CDR2 reads SQIVND (reference sequence). CDR3: CASSIGTGGGYEQYF. The CDR3 nucleotides read TGTGCCAGTAGTATAGGGACAGGGGGCGGGTACGAGCAGTACTTC.

The J gene is TRBJ1-5, the V gene TRBV4-1; D call uncertain. Trimming removed 4 bases from V and 5 bases from J, with 15 bases in between. In germline, CDR1 is MGHRA, CDR2 YSYEKL. The CDR3 contains 15 residues. In DNA form, the CDR3 reads TGCGCCAGCAGCCCCACCCCCGCCGAGGATCAGCCCCAGCATTTT. Translation: CASSPTPAEDQPQHF.

A few counts support this clone. The chain employs TRBV4-3 and TRBJ2-7, with 9 bases aligning to TRBD1. Trimming removed 2 bases from V and 6 bases from J; junction bases left unmatched: 5. Germline values: CDR1 LGHNA, CDR2 YSLEER. CDR3 length: 14 residues. CDR3 DNA sequence: TGCGCCAGCAGCCAATGGGACAGGGCGGTCGAGCAGTACTTC. Protein: CASSQWDRAVEQYF.

The rearrangement links TRBV27 to TRBJ1-2, with D possibly matching TRBD1 (5 bases). Germline V gene data show CDR1 as MNHEY and CDR2 as SMNVEV (reference sequence). This CDR3 region has 14 residues. The V and J ends lost 3 bases and 2 bases respectively, with 10 bases between them. The CDR3 bases are TGTGCCAGCAGTTTGGAATCAGGGAACTATGGCTACACCTTC. Its protein is CASSLESGNYGYTF.

This clone has only a few counts. The rearrangement joins TRBV11-2 to TRBJ2-5; TRBD1 agrees at 7 bases. V was pared by 4 bases and J by 3 bases, with 11 bases of the junction left unmatched. The V gene's germline CDR1 is SGHAT and CDR2 FQNNGV. The CDR3 runs 16 residues. The CDR3 DNA is TGTGCCAGCAGCTCCAACGGGGACAGAGGGGAAGAGACCCAGTACTTC. It codes for CASSSNGDRGEETQYF. The variable domain in full, with the rest retrieved from reference TRBV11-2 and TRBJ2-5, is EAGVAQSPRYKIIEKRQSVAFWCNPISGHATLYWYQQILGQGPKLLIQFQNNGVVDDSQLPKDRFSAERLKGVDSTLKIQPAKLEDSAVYLCASSSNGDRGEETQYFGPGTRLLVL.

This clone showed up just once. This chain connects TRBV11-3 to TRBJ2-1, with D uncertain. V lost 5 bases and J lost 1, with 9 bases in between. The CDR3 length is 14 residues. Germline values: CDR1 SGHNT, CDR2 YENEEA. The CDR3 loop is CASSPQVSYNEQFF. The CDR3 bases are TGTGCCAGCAGCCCCCAGGTGTCCTACAATGAGCAGTTCTTC. The whole variable domain, remainder taken from reference TRBV11-3 and TRBJ2-1, is EAGVVQSPRYKIIEKKQPVAFWCNPISGHNTLYWYLQNLGQGPELLIRYENEEAVDDSQLPKDRFSAERLKGVDSTLKIQPAELGDSAVYLCASSPQVSYNEQFFGPGTRLTVL.

The V call is TRBV14, the J call TRBJ1-2, with a possible D match to TRBD1 (5 bases). V lost 4 bases, J lost 4 bases, and 13 bases lay in between. Germline CDR1 SGHDN, CDR2 FVKESK. The length of the CDR3 is 14 residues. The CDR3 DNA sequence: TGTGCCAGCAGCCGAGACAGATCCCTCTATGGCTACACCTTC. This sequence encodes CASSRDRSLYGYTF.

This clone showed up just once. The rearrangement uses TRBV7-9 and TRBJ2-5; perhaps TRBD2 as D (6 bases). The germline V and J ends were trimmed by 4 bases and 1 base, with 25 bases remaining between them. In germline, CDR1 is SEHNR, CDR2 FQNEAQ (reference sequence). CDR3 length: 19 residues. CDR3 region: CASSWAGSSFRATQETQYF. DNA for the CDR3: TGTGCCAGCAGCTGGGCGGGATCCTCGTTTCGGGCGACCCAAGAGACCCAGTACTTC.

J is TRBJ2-7 and V is TRBV7-9; 11 nucleotides align to TRBD2. Germline values: CDR1 SEHNR, CDR2 FQNEAQ (reference sequence). After removal of 1 base from V and 2 bases from J, the junction contained 10 bases not matched to a gene. This CDR3 spans 18 amino acids. The CDR3 DNA sequence: TGTGCCAGCAGCTTAGGCCCCAGACTAGCGGGGCCTCCCTACGAGCAGTACTTC. Its translation: CASSLGPRLAGPPYEQYF.

This rearrangement joins TRBV15 to TRBJ2-3; 9 bases are a match to TRBD2. Germline assignment: CDR1 LNHNV and CDR2 YYDKDF (reference sequence). The V segment lost 0 bases and the J segment 1 base; nucleotides outside the gene matches: 14. This CDR3 is 20 amino acids long. The CDR3, as DNA: TGTGCCACCAGCAGAGATGGCCACCTAGCGGGACACGGTGGCACAGATACGCAGTATTTT. This gives the protein CATSRDGHLAGHGGTDTQYF. The full variable domain, its missing parts supplied by reference TRBV15 and TRBJ2-3, is DAMVIQNPRYQVTQFGKPVTLSCSQTLNHNVMYWYQQKSSQAPKLLFHYYDKDFNNEADTPDNFQSRRPNTSFCFLDIRSPGLGDTAMYLCATSRDGHLAGHGGTDTQYFGPGTRLTVL.

CDR3 sequence reads: CATSPWTGSYEQYF. CDR3 bases: TGTGCCACCAGCCCCTGGACAGGGTCATACGAGCAGTACTTC. The rearrangement joins TRBV15 to TRBJ2-5, with TRBD1 identical over 8 bases. Matching the DNA end better, TRBJ2-7 makes the J call doubtful. This CDR3 spans 14 amino acids. Germline CDR1 reads LNHNV; CDR2 reads YYDKDF (reference sequence).